One and the same sample provided the 27 T cell receptor beta chains below, sequenced in a study of identical twins. One entry per CDR3 protein, called by TCRdb with MiXCR from the 5' RACE reads. Counted here are fewer than 250,000 distinct CDR3 sequences, 7.5% occurring once; the ten biggest clones make up more than 1.5%. The same specimen was also included in a second study, on yellow fever vaccine responses in identical twins.

The sequencing input was memory (CD45RO+) T cells sorted from blood. The receptors here all came from a woman between 18 and 29 years old in good health.

This chain connects TRBV30 to TRBJ2-1; 8 nucleotides match TRBD2. Trimming took 1 base from V and 10 from J; bases not matched to a gene: 9. The CDR3 spans 14 residues. Germline CDR1 GTSNPN, CDR2 SVGIG (reference sequence). Here the CDR3 reads CAWSGGAGGLEQFF. In DNA form, the CDR3 reads TGTGCCTGGAGTGGGGGCGCGGGAGGACTAGAGCAGTTCTTC.

This clonotype occurred a few times. The chain joins TRBV28 to TRBJ1-6, with a weak D call TRBD1 (5 bases). The V end was cut by 2 bases, the J end by 7 bases, with 18 bases between. The CDR3 sequence is 17 residues long. The germline gives CDR1 MDHEN, CDR2 SYDVKM. CDR3 amino acids: CASSLNVAGTGNSPLHF. The DNA of the CDR3 is TGTGCCAGCAGTTTAAATGTGGCGGGGACGGGGAATTCACCCCTCCACTTT.

Many counts were recorded for this clonotype. The genes are TRBV15 and TRBJ2-5; tentative D call: TRBD2 (6 bases). V was cut by 0 bases and J by 3 bases, with 11 bases left in between. CDR1 and CDR2 from the germline V gene are LNHNV and YYDKDF (reference sequence). This CDR3 region has 15 residues. CDR3 sequence reads: CATSRDLGGEETQYF. In DNA form, the CDR3 reads TGTGCCACCAGCAGAGATTTAGGAGGGGAAGAGACCCAGTACTTC.

In its sample, this clonotype was seen many times. The V gene is TRBV3-1, the J gene TRBJ2-5, with D perhaps matching TRBD1 (6 bases). Germline CDR1 and CDR2: LGHDT and YNNKEL (reference sequence). Trimming removed 4 bases at V and 0 bases at J, with 9 bases between. This CDR3 region has 14 residues. CDR3 coding DNA: TGTGCCAGCAGCCTAGGACAGTACCAAGAGACCCAGTACTTC. Translating it yields CASSLGQYQETQYF.

This clonotype came up a few times. The chain recombines TRBV24-1 with TRBJ1-4, with a tentative D call TRBD1 (6 bases). The germline V gene has CDR1 KGHDR and CDR2 SFDVKD. Trimming removed 9 bases at V and 3 bases at J, with 16 bases between. The CDR3 runs 15 residues. The CDR3 sequence is CATGLHRAANEKLFF. The CDR3 nucleotides are TGTGCCACCGGCCTCCACAGGGCTGCTAATGAAAAACTGTTTTTT.

The sample holds many counts of this clonotype. This sequence joins TRBV12-3 or TRBV12-4 and TRBJ2-7; 8 bases match TRBD1. The CDR3 consists of 13 residues. V was pared by 8 bases and J by 6 bases, with 9 bases of the junction left unmatched. This CDR3 reads CASAVSGGGEQYF. In DNA form, the CDR3 reads TGTGCCAGCGCCGTTTCAGGGGGCGGCGAGCAGTACTTC.

The rearrangement joins TRBV12-3 or TRBV12-4 to TRBJ1-4; tentatively, D is TRBD1 (6 bases). CDR3 size: 15 residues. V gave up 6 bases and J gave up 7 bases, with 18 bases separating them. The CDR3 spells CASSRRDTKIEKLFF. The CDR3 nucleotides are TGTGCCAGCAGCCGCCGGGACACAAAAATTGAAAAACTGTTTTTT.

This clonotype has just a few counts. This sequence joins TRBV19 and TRBJ2-7, with unresolved D. The V end was cut by 5 bases, the J end by 0 bases, with 8 bases between. There are 13 residues in the CDR3. CDR1 is LNHDA and CDR2 is SQIVND in the germline V gene (reference sequence). The CDR3 region is CASSFRASYEQYF. Here the CDR3 DNA reads TGTGCCAGTAGTTTCCGGGCCTCCTACGAGCAGTACTTC.

This clonotype has ten or more counts. The CDR3 loop is CASSNLHAQVYTGELFF. DNA of the CDR3: TGTGCCAGCAGCAACCTCCACGCCCAGGTATACACCGGGGAGCTGTTTTTT. The V and J genes are TRBV7-3 and TRBJ2-2; no definite D call. The CDR3 covers 17 residues. Per the germline V gene, CDR1 is SGHTA and CDR2 is FQGTGA. V lost 5 bases and J lost 3, with 19 bases in between. The whole variable domain, filled in from reference TRBV7-3 and TRBJ2-2, reads GAGVSQTPSNKVTEKGKYVELRCDPISGHTALYWYRQSLGQGPEFLIYFQGTGAADDSGLPNDRFFAVRPEGSVSTLKIQRTERGDSAVYLCASSNLHAQVYTGELFFGEGSRLTVL.

This clonotype was found many times. The chain combines TRBV24-1 with TRBJ2-1; no firm D call. The germline V and J ends were trimmed by 4 bases and 8 bases, with 14 bases remaining between them. The CDR3 length is 14 residues. Germline V gene lookup returns CDR1 KGHDR and CDR2 SFDVKD. The CDR3 region is CATSDRTATDEQFF. As DNA, the CDR3 is TGTGCCACCAGTGACCGGACGGCGACGGATGAGCAGTTCTTC.

The chain couples TRBV3-1 to TRBJ1-2; 8 nucleotides agree with TRBD1. Germline lookup yields CDR1 LGHDT and CDR2 YNNKEL (reference sequence). V lost 4 bases and J lost 8; bases outside the gene matches: 9. This CDR3 has 14 residues. In DNA form, the CDR3 reads TGTGCCAGCAGCCCCACGACAGGGGCTTTAGGCTACACCTTC. Protein product: CASSPTTGALGYTF.

The chain has TRBV11-1 and TRBJ2-7; D not certain. V lost 3 bases to trimming and J lost 0 bases, with 9 bases between them. Germline lookup yields CDR1 SGHAT and CDR2 FQDESV (reference sequence). The CDR3 consists of 14 residues. CDR3 coding DNA: TGTGCCAGCAGCTTCAGAGGAAGCTCCTACGAGCAGTACTTC. As protein: CASSFRGSSYEQYF.

The gene calls are TRBV29-1 and TRBJ1-6; D gene uncertain. CDR3 size: 13 residues. V was clipped by 4 bases and J by 10 bases, with 14 bases between them. The germline gives CDR1 SQVTM, CDR2 ANQGSEA. The DNA for the CDR3 is TGCAGCGTTGCAGTTGGGTTCGAATCACCCCTCCACTTT. Its translation is CSVAVGFESPLHF.

The CDR3 nucleotides are TGTGCCAGCAGTTCAAATATCAATCAGCCCCAGCATTTT. As protein: CASSSNINQPQHF. V and J are TRBV7-2 and TRBJ1-5; D call uncertain. V dropped 6 bases and J dropped 3 bases, with 9 bases sitting between them. The V gene's germline CDR1 is SGHTA and CDR2 FQGNSA. This CDR3 has 13 amino acids.

Many counts were recorded for this clonotype. V usage is TRBV25-1 and J usage is TRBJ1-1; 8 nucleotides line up with TRBD1. V was clipped by 7 bases and J by 7 bases; unmatched bases: 5. CDR1 is MGHDK, CDR2 SYGVNS, per germline. This CDR3 contains 12 residues. CDR3 DNA sequence: TGTGCCAGCAAGGACAGGGCAAGTGAAGCTTTCTTT. Protein sequence: CASKDRASEAFF.

This clonotype was seen a handful of times. J is TRBJ1-2 and V is TRBV3-1, with D tentatively TRBD1 (5 bases). Trimming stripped 3 bases from V and 7 bases from J, with 6 bases between. The CDR3 length is 11 residues. Germline V gene data show CDR1 as LGHDT and CDR2 as YNNKEL (reference sequence). CDR3: CASSHGAGYTF. CDR3 sequence (DNA): TGTGCCAGCAGCCACGGGGCTGGCTACACCTTC.

This clonotype has a count of ten or more. The V and J genes are TRBV25-1 and TRBJ2-7; D ambiguous. V was clipped by 4 bases and J by 4 bases, with 23 bases between them. This CDR3 spans 17 amino acids. Germline values: CDR1 MGHDK, CDR2 SYGVNS. Here the CDR3 reads CASSGTVSRTESYEQYF. The DNA of the CDR3 is TGTGCCAGCAGTGGAACGGTGTCTAGGACGGAGAGTTACGAGCAGTACTTC.

A remark on this clonotype: This may be a read error, as it is one base from a much larger clone. The chain employs TRBV20-1 and TRBJ2-3; 11 positions agree with TRBD2. The CDR3 runs 15 residues. Germline lookup yields CDR1 DFQATT and CDR2 SNEGSKA (reference sequence). The CDR3 DNA follows: TGCATTGCTGCCCGACTAGCGGGGTACACAGATACGCAGTATTTT. This encodes CIAARLAGYTDTQYF.

There are a few counts of this clonotype. The chain combines TRBV4-3 with TRBJ2-3, with TRBD2 matching 10 bases. This CDR3 is 16 amino acids long. The germline V gene has CDR1 LGHNA and CDR2 YSLEER. Trimming cost V 0 bases and J 3 bases; bases outside gene matches: 3. The CDR3 reads CASSQEVTSGTDTQYF. CDR3 in DNA: TGCGCCAGCAGCCAAGAAGTGACTAGCGGGACAGATACGCAGTATTTT.

This clonotype was picked up a small number of times. The chain is built from TRBV11-2 and TRBJ2-7, with 9 bases lining up with TRBD2. Trimming took 1 base from V and 4 from J; bases not matched to a gene: 14. The CDR3 sequence is 18 residues long. CDR1 SGHAT and CDR2 FQNNGV come from the germline V gene. For the CDR3, the DNA is TGTGCCAGCAGCTTAGTATTAGGCGGGAGGGCCCCCGGGTACGAGCAGTACTTC. This translates into CASSLVLGGRAPGYEQYF.

This clonotype was counted at least ten times. The chain is built from TRBV5-6 and TRBJ1-2; D is unresolved. The CDR3 runs to 12 residues. Between the trimmed V and J ends, which lost 0 bases and 10 bases, there was a span of 10 bases. The germline V gene has CDR1 SGHDT and CDR2 YYEEEE. CDR3 sequence: CASSLVLETYTF. For the CDR3, the DNA is TGTGCCAGCAGCTTGGTTCTCGAGACCTACACCTTC.

This clonotype was picked up many times. The rearrangement joins TRBV12-3 or TRBV12-4 to TRBJ2-7; TRBD1 matches at 10 bases. After removal of 5 bases from V and 1 base from J, the junction contained 5 bases not matched to a gene. This CDR3 has 15 residues. This CDR3 is CASSDRGLESYEQYF. The CDR3 DNA sequence: TGTGCCAGCAGTGACAGGGGGCTCGAATCCTACGAGCAGTACTTC.

The chain uses TRBV6-1 and TRBJ2-2; D is possibly TRBD1 or TRBD2 (5 bases each). Germline V gene sequence: CDR1 MNHNS, CDR2 SASEGT. The CDR3 has 16 amino acids. V was shortened by 6 bases and J by 1 base, with 15 bases between the two germline ends. CDR3 amino acids: CASRTGQRMNTGELFF. The CDR3 DNA reads TGTGCCAGCAGAACGGGGCAGCGCATGAACACCGGGGAGCTGTTTTTT.

This clonotype was picked up a small number of times. The genes are TRBV27 and TRBJ1-5; D possibly corresponds to TRBD1 (6 bases). Trimming removed 4 bases at V and 2 bases at J, with 9 bases between. CDR1 and CDR2 (germline): MNHEY, SMNVEV (reference sequence). The CDR3 has 14 residues. The CDR3 sequence is CASSSYRGNQPQHF. CDR3 in DNA: TGTGCCAGCAGTTCGTACAGGGGCAATCAGCCCCAGCATTTT.

The rearrangement joins TRBV5-1 to TRBJ2-3, with 8 bases aligning to TRBD1. CDR1 SGHRS and CDR2 YFSETQ come from the germline V gene. This CDR3 is built from 16 residues. J lost 1 base, V lost 4 bases, and 8 bases had no gene match. CDR3 region: CASSPLQGAGTDTQYF. CDR3 nucleotides: TGCGCCAGCAGCCCCCTCCAGGGGGCGGGCACAGATACGCAGTATTTT.

This chain connects TRBV6-2 or TRBV6-3 to TRBJ2-6; D is perhaps TRBD1 (6 bases). Trimming took off 7 bases at V and 0 bases at J, with 13 bases between the two ends. Germline values: CDR1 MNHEY, CDR2 SVGEGT. The CDR3 covers 16 residues. The CDR3 loop is CASTSRGRSGANVLTF. For the CDR3, the DNA is TGTGCCAGCACCTCCAGGGGCCGCTCTGGGGCCAACGTCCTGACTTTC.

The chain has TRBV5-1 and TRBJ1-2; 7 bases are a match to TRBD1. The germline V gene encodes CDR1 SGHRS and CDR2 YFSETQ. The CDR3 has 13 amino acids. The junction had 9 bases not matched to a gene; V was cut back by 6 bases and J by 7 bases. CDR3 sequence: CASTDSRGLGYTF. The DNA for the CDR3 is TGCGCCAGCACCGATAGTAGGGGGCTTGGCTACACCTTC.